This T cell receptor (beta chain) was documented in a study of blood T cells in healthy people across ages. A second PCR of about 7 to 12 cycles used a sample-barcoded 5' primer and a J-beta primer mix. TCRdb recomputed calls from the 5' RACE reads with MiXCR, one row per CDR3 protein. The sample has more than 1,400,000 distinct CDR3 sequences, 40% to 50% seen once. Germline CDR1 reads SNHLY; CDR2 reads FYNNEI. V was shortened by 4 bases and J by 9 bases, with 4 bases between the two germline ends. The CDR3 consists of 10 residues. This clonotype was obtained from a woman between 18 and 29 years old in good health. J is TRBJ2-1 and V is TRBV2; D is undetermined. The sequenced sample was blood. CDR3 sequence: CASSGVEQFF. The DNA of the CDR3 is TGTGCCAGCAGTGGTGTTGAGCAGTTCTTC.